The 17 T cell receptor beta chains given below trace back to one sample, sequenced in a study of CD4 T cells in relation to SARS-CoV-2 and coronaviruses (dated by TCRdb to the early 2020s). The library was produced with the immunoSEQ multiplex PCR assay. TCRdb provides this immuneACCESS table in a form limited to in-frame rearrangements. Some clones are lacking; in checked studies, under half of them reflect an unresolved V gene, and why the rest are absent is not known. The sample data list 20,000 or so clones, and 70% to 80% of these were observed just once. The ten largest clones take up around a sixth of the sample. These receptors have no identified antigens. CD4+ T cells from unexposed donors were collected before the COVID-19 pandemic (2011-2018). After around 10 days of culture, CD4+ T cells were isolated with the EasySep CD4+ T cell isolation kit. Material for sequencing was CD4+ T cells from PBMCs, cultured in vitro. These receptors all stem from a human donor in good health.

The rearrangement joins TRBV19 to TRBJ2-3; TRBD2 might be the D (5 bases). Germline V gene lookup returns CDR1 LNHDA and CDR2 SQIVND (reference sequence). The CDR3 loop spans 14 amino acids. Trimming took off 3 bases at V and 0 bases at J, with 7 bases between the two ends. CDR3 sequence (DNA): TGTGCCAGTAGTATGGACTTGAGCACAGATACGCAGTATTTT. Protein product: CASSMDLSTDTQYF.

The chain is built from TRBV14 and TRBJ2-5; D not resolved. CDR1 and CDR2 from the germline V gene are SGHDN and FVKESK. The CDR3 totals 15 residues. V was trimmed by 0 bases and J by 6 bases, leaving 14 bases between them. The CDR3 reads CASSQERWWRKTQYF. The CDR3 nucleotides read TGTGCCAGCAGCCAAGAACGGTGGTGGCGAAAGACCCAGTACTTC.

The chain employs TRBV18 and TRBJ2-1, with D hard to call. V was clipped by 4 bases and J by 3 bases, with 7 bases between them. Germline CDR1 reads KGHSH; CDR2 reads LQKENI. CDR3 length: 13 residues. The CDR3 region is CASSQSYYNEQFF. The DNA for the CDR3 is TGTGCCAGCTCACAATCCTACTACAATGAGCAGTTCTTC.

This clone was seen once. The chain is built from TRBV5-6 and TRBJ1-1; TRBD1 might be the D (6 bases). The CDR3 has 15 residues. V lost 0 bases to trimming and J lost 4 bases, with 13 bases between them. The germline gives CDR1 SGHDT, CDR2 YYEEEE. The CDR3 DNA sequence: TGTGCCAGCAGCTTGGAGGGGGGAACTGGCACTGAAGCTTTCTTT. It encodes CASSLEGGTGTEAFF.

The CDR3 DNA is TGTGCCAGCAGCCAGGGGGCAGGGACCGGGGAGCTGTTTTTT. This translates into CASSQGAGTGELFF. The chain employs TRBV3-1 (or the pseudogene TRBV3-2) and TRBJ2-2; D may be TRBD1 (6 bases). The CDR3 spans 14 residues. Germline V CDR1 and CDR2: LGHDT, YNNKEL (reference sequence). V lost 3 bases and J 5 bases, leaving 10 bases between the germline ends.

The gene calls are TRBV21-1 and TRBJ2-7; the DNA was not compared with TRBD1, the D call given in the table. TRBV21-1 is noted as a pseudogene. CDR3 length equals 16 residues. The CDR3 reads CASSKIGTGSFYEQYF. In nucleotides, the CDR3 is TGTGCCAGCAGCAAGATCGGGACAGGGTCCTTCTACGAGCAGTACTTC.

The rearrangement uses TRBV5-5 and TRBJ2-7; D is perhaps TRBD1 (5 bases). The CDR3 loop spans 12 amino acids. V shed 1 base and J shed 7 bases, with 9 bases lying between them. CDR1 is SGHKS and CDR2 is YYEKEE in the germline V gene (reference sequence). The CDR3 loop reads CASSLTDMEQYF. CDR3 DNA: TGTGCCAGCAGCTTGACGGACATGGAGCAGTACTTC.

The CDR3 coding sequence is TGTGCCAGCAGCTTAGGGGCAGGGGGCAGAGATACGCAGTATTTT. Protein: CASSLGAGGRDTQYF. The V gene is TRBV7-6, the J gene TRBJ2-3; 8 bases agree with TRBD1. Per the germline V gene, CDR1 is SGHVS and CDR2 is FNYEAQ. The length of the CDR3 is 15 residues. V lost 1 base, J lost 5 bases, and 5 bases stayed unmatched.

This clone has more than one count but fewer than ten. The chain recombines TRBV28 with TRBJ1-2, with 8 bases aligning to TRBD1. The CDR3 contains 12 residues. Trimming at V came to 4 bases and at J to 9 bases, leaving 4 bases not matched to a gene. Germline V gives CDR1 MDHEN, CDR2 SYDVKM. CDR3 loop: CASSSRTGSYTF. The CDR3 nucleotides read TGTGCCAGCAGTTCCCGGACAGGGAGCTACACCTTC.

This clone was counted a single time. The chain combines TRBV6-1 with TRBJ2-7; D gene unclear. V lost 3 bases to trimming and J lost 4 bases, with 1 base between them. Germline V lookup: CDR1 MNHNS, CDR2 SASEGT. The CDR3 has 10 residues. The CDR3: CASSEYEQYF. The CDR3 DNA is TGTGCCAGCAGTGAGTACGAGCAGTACTTC.

This chain joins TRBV2 and TRBJ1-3; 7 positions agree with TRBD1. The germline V gene encodes CDR1 SNHLY and CDR2 FYNNEI. The length of the CDR3 is 15 residues. The V and J ends lost 3 bases and 3 bases, in that order; junction bases with no gene match: 5. The CDR3 loop is CASSEQGVYGNTIYF. The CDR3 DNA reads TGTGCCAGCAGTGAGCAGGGGGTTTATGGAAACACCATATATTTT.

The genes are TRBV5-1 and TRBJ1-1; D gene ambiguous. The CDR3 runs 15 residues. Trimming took 0 bases from V and 4 from J, leaving 13 bases between them. Germline lookup yields CDR1 SGHRS and CDR2 YFSETQ. The CDR3 is CASSLVMGAATEAFF. The CDR3 DNA follows: TGCGCCAGCAGCTTGGTCATGGGTGCGGCCACTGAAGCTTTCTTT.

V gene TRBV20-1 combines with J gene TRBJ2-6; D is uncertain. V was pared by 3 bases and J by 2 bases, with 8 bases between. Germline lookup yields CDR1 DFQATT and CDR2 SNEGSKA (reference sequence). This CDR3 region has 14 residues. This CDR3 reads CSASVQTGANVLTF. As DNA, the CDR3 is TGCAGTGCTAGTGTGCAGACTGGGGCCAACGTCCTGACTTTC.

CDR3 bases: TGTGCCAGCAGCGTAGTAGTAGGAGGGGGCTACACCTTC. As protein: CASSVVVGGGYTF. The V gene is TRBV9, the J gene TRBJ1-2; D not resolved. The germline V and J ends were trimmed by 0 bases and 8 bases, with 11 bases remaining between them. The CDR3 is 13 residues long. Germline CDR1 reads SGDLS; CDR2 reads YYNGEE.

This chain links TRBV20-1 with TRBJ2-1; no clear D gene. V shed 3 bases and J shed 6 bases, with 6 bases lying between them. The CDR3 has 11 residues. The germline CDR1 and CDR2 sequences are DFQATT and SNEGSKA (reference sequence). The chain's CDR3 is CSASQSNEQFF. For the CDR3, the DNA is TGCAGTGCTAGCCAGAGCAATGAGCAGTTCTTC.

This clone was recorded a few times. The chain joins TRBV27 to TRBJ1-1; D is possibly TRBD1 (5 bases). Germline CDR1 is MNHEY and CDR2 is SMNVEV (reference sequence). Trimming left V 3 bases short and J 1 base short, with 9 bases between. The CDR3 length is 14 residues. CDR3 nucleotide sequence: TGTGCCAGCAGTTTTTGGGGACGGAACACTGAAGCTTTCTTT. Translation gives CASSFWGRNTEAFF.

The V and J genes are TRBV5-1 and TRBJ2-1, with TRBD2 identical over 7 bases. Germline CDR1 reads SGHRS; CDR2 reads YFSETQ. CDR3 length: 12 amino acids. Trimming took 3 bases from V and 15 from J; bases not matched to a gene: 9. The CDR3 nucleotides are TGCGCCAGCAGCTGGGGGGACTACTTCTGGTTCTTC. Amino acids: CASSWGDYFWFF.